This T cell receptor (beta chain) was captured by sequencing in a study of OX40 agonist ivuxolimab in advanced cancers. Study outcomes and limitations: Among T cells, CD8+ cells averaged more expanded clones than CD4+ cells.

The trim removed 8 bases at V and 0 bases at J, leaving 17 bases unmatched. The CDR3 consists of 19 residues. Germline loops: CDR1 MDHEN, CDR2 SYDVKM. On this clone itself: What it binds is unknown.

The table came from immunoSEQ multiplex PCR; TCRdb's copy has only in-frame clones and leaves some out. The sample has about 53,000 clones, less than 85% seen once. The chain carries TRBV28 and TRBJ2-1, with TRBD1 matching 9 bases. This clonotype originated in an adult with an advanced solid tumor such as melanoma, head and neck, liver or kidney cancer. The specimen comprised CD4+ or CD8+ T cells sorted from blood, sampled in a trial of the OX40 agonist ivuxolimab. The CDR3 protein is CASGGDRVVRTSSYNEQFF. The CDR3 nucleotides read TGTGCCAGCGGGGGGGACAGGGTAGTCCGGACAAGCTCCTACAATGAGCAGTTCTTC.